Shown below are 7 T cell receptor beta chains from a single sample sequenced in a study of T cells expressing NK-cell markers. Each CDR3 protein gets one entry in TCRdb, which reprocessed the 5' RACE reads and gives no DNA. The sample includes hundreds of thousands of distinct CDR3 sequences. Sequencing used blood T cells: a sorted CD56 or NKG2C T cell subset, CD4+ or CD8+ T cells, or bulk PBMC T cells (not recorded which). The receptor set was obtained from a woman between 18 and 69 years old in good health.

The rearrangement links TRBV29-1 to TRBJ2-1; TCRdb picks TRBD2, but there is no DNA to check that call. This CDR3 is 14 amino acids long. The germline V gene has CDR1 SQVTM and CDR2 ANQGSEA. This CDR3 reads CSVWGGGRYNEQFF.

This chain uses TRBV14 with TRBJ2-2; TCRdb proposes TRBD1, but this gene call is untestable without DNA. Germline V gene lookup returns CDR1 SGHDN and CDR2 FVKESK. The CDR3 length is 15 residues. CDR3 protein: CASSPQGTNTGELFF.

The chain carries TRBV24-1 and TRBJ2-1; TCRdb indicates TRBD2, and absent DNA this call remains unverified. Looked up from germline, CDR1 is KGHDR and CDR2 is SFDVKD. The CDR3 has 16 amino acids. The CDR3 loop is CATSDQRGGIYNEQFF.

The chain carries TRBV5-1 and TRBJ2-7; TCRdb selects TRBD2, and the lack of DNA leaves this call unchecked. Germline CDR1 and CDR2: SGHRS and YFSETQ. CDR3 size: 16 residues. The CDR3 loop is CASSSISGSSSYEQYF.

The V call is TRBV20-1, the J call TRBJ2-5; the D call of TRBD1 rests on TCRdb alone, since no DNA is present to check it. CDR1 is DFQATT, CDR2 SNEGSKA, per germline (reference sequence). This CDR3 has 15 residues. This CDR3 is CSASPRTPDPETQYF.

The V and J genes are TRBV6-1 and TRBJ2-1; TCRdb's D gene call, TRBD2, goes unchecked for lack of DNA. In germline, CDR1 is MNHNS, CDR2 SASEGT. This CDR3 region has 15 residues. CDR3 residues: CASRSGLAGVNEQFF.

The V and J genes are TRBV27 and TRBJ1-1; TCRdb designates TRBD1, a call that cannot be tested without DNA. CDR1 is MNHEY, CDR2 SMNVEV, per germline (reference sequence). CDR3 size: 14 residues. The CDR3 sequence: CASSLYRGATEAFF.